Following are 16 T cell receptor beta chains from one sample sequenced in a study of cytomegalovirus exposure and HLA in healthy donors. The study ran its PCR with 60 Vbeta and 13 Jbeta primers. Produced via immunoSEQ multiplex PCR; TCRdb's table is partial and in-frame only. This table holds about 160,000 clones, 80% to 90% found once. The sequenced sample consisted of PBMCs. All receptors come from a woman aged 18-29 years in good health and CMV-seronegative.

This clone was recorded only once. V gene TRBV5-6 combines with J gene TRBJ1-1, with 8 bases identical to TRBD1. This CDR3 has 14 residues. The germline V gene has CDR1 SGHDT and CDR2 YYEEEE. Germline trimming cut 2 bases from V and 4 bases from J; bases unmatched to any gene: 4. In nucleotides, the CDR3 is TGTGCCAGCAGCTTTGACAGGGGCGGCACTGAAGCTTTCTTT. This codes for CASSFDRGGTEAFF.

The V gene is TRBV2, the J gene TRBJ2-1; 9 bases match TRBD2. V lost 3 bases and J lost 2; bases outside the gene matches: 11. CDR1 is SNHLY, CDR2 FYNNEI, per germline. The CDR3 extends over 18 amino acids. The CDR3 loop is CASSDPPQAGGAYNEQFF. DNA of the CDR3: TGTGCCAGCAGTGACCCTCCTCAGGCGGGGGGGGCCTACAATGAGCAGTTCTTC.

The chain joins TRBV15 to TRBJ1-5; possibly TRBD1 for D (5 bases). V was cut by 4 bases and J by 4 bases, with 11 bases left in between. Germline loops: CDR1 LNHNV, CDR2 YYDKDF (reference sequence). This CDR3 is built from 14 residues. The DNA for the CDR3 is TGTGCCACCAGCAATATGGGGGGGAATCAGCCCCAGCATTTT. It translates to CATSNMGGNQPQHF.

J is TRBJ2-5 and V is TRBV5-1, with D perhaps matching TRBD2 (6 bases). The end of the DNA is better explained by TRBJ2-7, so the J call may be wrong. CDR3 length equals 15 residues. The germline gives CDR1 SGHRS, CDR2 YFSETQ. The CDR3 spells CASSLGRGSTYEQYF. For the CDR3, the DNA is TGCGCCAGCAGCTTGGGACGGGGGTCCACCTACGAGCAGTACTTC.

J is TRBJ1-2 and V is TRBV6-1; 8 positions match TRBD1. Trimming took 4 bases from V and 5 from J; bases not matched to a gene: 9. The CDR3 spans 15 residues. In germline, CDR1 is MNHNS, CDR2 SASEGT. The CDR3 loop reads CASSVGQGASYGYTF. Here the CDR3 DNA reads TGTGCCAGCAGTGTGGGCCAGGGGGCTTCTTATGGCTACACCTTC.

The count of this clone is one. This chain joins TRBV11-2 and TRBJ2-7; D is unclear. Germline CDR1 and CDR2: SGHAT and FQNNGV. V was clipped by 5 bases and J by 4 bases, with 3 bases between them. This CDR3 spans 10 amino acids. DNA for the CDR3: TGTGCCAGCAGCCTGTACGAGCAGTACTTC. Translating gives CASSLYEQYF. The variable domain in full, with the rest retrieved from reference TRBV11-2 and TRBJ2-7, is EAGVAQSPRYKIIEKRQSVAFWCNPISGHATLYWYQQILGQGPKLLIQFQNNGVVDDSQLPKDRFSAERLKGVDSTLKIQPAKLEDSAVYLCASSLYEQYFGPGTRLTVT.

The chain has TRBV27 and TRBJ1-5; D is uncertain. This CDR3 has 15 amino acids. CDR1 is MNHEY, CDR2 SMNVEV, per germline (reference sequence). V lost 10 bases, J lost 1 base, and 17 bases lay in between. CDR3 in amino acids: CATSPWTGSNQPQHF. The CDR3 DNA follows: TGTGCCACCTCCCCCTGGACGGGGAGCAATCAGCCCCAGCATTTT.

CDR3 amino acids: CASSVGQENHEQFF. The CDR3 DNA reads as TGCGCCAGCAGCGTAGGACAGGAGAACCATGAGCAGTTCTTC. The chain is built from TRBV5-1 and TRBJ2-1, with 7 bases lining up with TRBD1. Per germline, CDR1 SGHRS and CDR2 YFSETQ. This CDR3 region has 14 residues. The junction had 9 bases not matched to a gene; V was cut back by 4 bases and J by 8 bases.

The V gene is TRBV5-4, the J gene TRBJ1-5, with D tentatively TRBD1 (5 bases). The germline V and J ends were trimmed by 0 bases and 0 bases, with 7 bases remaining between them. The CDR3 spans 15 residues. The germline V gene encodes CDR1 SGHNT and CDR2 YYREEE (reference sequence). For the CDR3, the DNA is TGTGCCAGCAGCTTGGGGGGACTTAGCAATCAGCCCCAGCATTTT. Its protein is CASSLGGLSNQPQHF.

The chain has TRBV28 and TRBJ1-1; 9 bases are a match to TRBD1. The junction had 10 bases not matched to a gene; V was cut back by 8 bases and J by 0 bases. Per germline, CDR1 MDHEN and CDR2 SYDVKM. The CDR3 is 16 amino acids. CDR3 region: CASQWGTGQLNTEAFF. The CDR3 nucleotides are TGTGCCAGCCAGTGGGGGACAGGGCAACTGAACACTGAAGCTTTCTTT.

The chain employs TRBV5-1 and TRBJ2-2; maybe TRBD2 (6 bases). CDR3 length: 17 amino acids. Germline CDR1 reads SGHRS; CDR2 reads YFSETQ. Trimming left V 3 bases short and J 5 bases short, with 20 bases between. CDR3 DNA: TGCGCCAGCAGCTGGCCCCGGGGGAAGGTTGGAACCGGGGAGCTGTTTTTT. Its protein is CASSWPRGKVGTGELFF.

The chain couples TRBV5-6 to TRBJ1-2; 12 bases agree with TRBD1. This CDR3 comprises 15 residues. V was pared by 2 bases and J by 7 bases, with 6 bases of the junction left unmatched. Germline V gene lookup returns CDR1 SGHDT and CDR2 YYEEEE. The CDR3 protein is CASSFMGQGAGGYTF. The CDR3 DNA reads TGTGCCAGCAGCTTTATGGGACAGGGGGCAGGTGGCTACACCTTC.

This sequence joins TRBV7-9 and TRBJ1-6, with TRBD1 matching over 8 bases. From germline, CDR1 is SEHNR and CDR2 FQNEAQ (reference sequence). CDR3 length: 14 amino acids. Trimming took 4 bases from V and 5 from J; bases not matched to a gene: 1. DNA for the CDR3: TGTGCCAGCAGCTGGGGACAGGATAATTCACCCCTCCACTTT. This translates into CASSWGQDNSPLHF.

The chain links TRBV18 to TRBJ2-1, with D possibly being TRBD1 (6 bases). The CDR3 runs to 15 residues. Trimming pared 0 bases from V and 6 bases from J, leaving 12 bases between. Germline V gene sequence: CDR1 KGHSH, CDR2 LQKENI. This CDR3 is CASSPPGQMGNEQFF. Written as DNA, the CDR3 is TGTGCCAGCTCACCACCCGGACAGATGGGCAATGAGCAGTTCTTC.

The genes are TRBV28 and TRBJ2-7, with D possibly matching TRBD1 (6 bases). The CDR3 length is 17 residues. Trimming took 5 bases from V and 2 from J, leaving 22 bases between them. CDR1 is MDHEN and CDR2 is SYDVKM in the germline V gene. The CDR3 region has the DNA TGTGCCAGCAGTCCCCAGGGCAGGGGATTGGGAACCTACGAGCAGTACTTC. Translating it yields CASSPQGRGLGTYEQYF.

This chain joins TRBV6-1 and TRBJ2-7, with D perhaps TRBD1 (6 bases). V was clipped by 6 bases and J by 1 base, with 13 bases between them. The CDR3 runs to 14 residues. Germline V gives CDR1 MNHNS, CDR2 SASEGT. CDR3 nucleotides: TGTGCCAGCAGAGGGATACAGGGATCCTACGAGCAGTACTTC. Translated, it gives CASRGIQGSYEQYF.